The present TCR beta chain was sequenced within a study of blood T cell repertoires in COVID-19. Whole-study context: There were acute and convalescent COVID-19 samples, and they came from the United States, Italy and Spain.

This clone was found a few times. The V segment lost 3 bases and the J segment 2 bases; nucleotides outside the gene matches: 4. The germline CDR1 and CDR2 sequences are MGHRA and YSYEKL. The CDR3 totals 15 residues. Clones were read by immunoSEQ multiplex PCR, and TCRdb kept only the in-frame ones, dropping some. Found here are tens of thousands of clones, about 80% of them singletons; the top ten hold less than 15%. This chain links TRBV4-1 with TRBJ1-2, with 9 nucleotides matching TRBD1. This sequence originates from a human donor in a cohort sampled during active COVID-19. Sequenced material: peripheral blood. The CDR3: CASSQAGTGNYGYTF. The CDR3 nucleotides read TGCGCCAGCAGCCAGGCCGGGACAGGGAACTATGGCTACACCTTC.